The clone carrying this T cell receptor (beta chain) was detected only once. The record originates from a study of shared clonotypes between healthy human individuals. V trimming: 0 bases; J trimming: 1 base; junction bases outside the gene matches: 1. This CDR3 contains 15 residues. Germline-derived CDR1 and CDR2 are SEHNR and FQNEAQ (reference sequence). Deep-level assay runs were performed. Genomic DNA of each subset was evenly split across several immunoSEQ plates. Only in-frame clones appear in the TCRdb table, and some are missing; sequencing was by immunoSEQ multiplex PCR. The table includes some 2,000,000 clones, approximately 94% detected once. Partitioning of CD4+ cells yielded a CD45RA+ naive subset and a CD45RA-negative memory subset.

The rearrangement links TRBV7-9 to TRBJ2-5; 8 bases are a match to TRBD2. What was sequenced was naive CD4+ T cells sorted from blood. As to subset: CD45RA+ positively selected. The source is a man aged 18 to 30 in good health. The CDR3 protein is CASSLAAGAQETQYF. The CDR3 DNA reads TGTGCCAGCAGCTTAGCAGCGGGGGCCCAAGAGACCCAGTACTTC.